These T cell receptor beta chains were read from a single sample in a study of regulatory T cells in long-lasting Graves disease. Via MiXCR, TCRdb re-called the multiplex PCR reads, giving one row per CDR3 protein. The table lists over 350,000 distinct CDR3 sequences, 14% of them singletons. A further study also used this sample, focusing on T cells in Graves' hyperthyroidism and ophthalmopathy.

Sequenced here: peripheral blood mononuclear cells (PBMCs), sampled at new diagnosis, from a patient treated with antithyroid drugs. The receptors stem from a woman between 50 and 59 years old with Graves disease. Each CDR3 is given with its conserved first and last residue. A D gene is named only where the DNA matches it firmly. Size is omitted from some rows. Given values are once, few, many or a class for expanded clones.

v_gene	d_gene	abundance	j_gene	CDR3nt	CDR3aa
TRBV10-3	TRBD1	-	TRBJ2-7	TGTGCCATCTCCCTGACAGGGGGGGCCTACGAGCAGTACTTC	CAISLTGGAYEQYF
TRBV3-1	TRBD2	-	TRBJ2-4	TGTGCCAGCAGCGTCGGGACTAGCGGCTACAATGAGCAGTACTTC	CASSVGTSGYNEQYF
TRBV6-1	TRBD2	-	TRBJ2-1	TGTGCCAGCAACGTACTAGCGGGGGAATACAATGAGCAGTTCTTC	CASNVLAGEYNEQFF
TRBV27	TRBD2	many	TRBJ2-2	TGTGCCAGCAGTTCTAGCGGGAGGGACACCGGGGAGCTGTTTTTT	CASSSSGRDTGELFF
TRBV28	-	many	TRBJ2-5	TGTGCCAGCAGTTTGCCAGGAAAGACCCAGTACTTC	CASSLPGKTQYF
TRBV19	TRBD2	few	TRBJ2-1	TGTGCCAGTACATCTCCCCCCGGGACTAGAGCCTACAATGAGCAGTTCTTC	CASTSPPGTRAYNEQFF
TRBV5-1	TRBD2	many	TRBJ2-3	TGCGCCAGCAGCTTGGTTCTAGCGGGCGGGGACACCACAGATACGCAGTATTTT	CASSLVLAGGDTTDTQYF
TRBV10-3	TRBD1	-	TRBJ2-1	TGTGCCATCAGGGACGGGACAGGAAAAACCAATGAGCAGTTCTTC	CAIRDGTGKTNEQFF
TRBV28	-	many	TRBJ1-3	TGTGCCAGCATAAAGGAAAACACCATATATTTT	CASIKENTIYF
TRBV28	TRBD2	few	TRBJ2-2	TGTGCCAGCAGTTTAGTACGCGGGGGCACCGGGGAGCTGTTTTTT	CASSLVRGGTGELFF
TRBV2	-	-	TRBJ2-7	TGTGCCAGCAGTGGGGTGGGCTCCTCCTACGAGCAGTACTTC	CASSGVGSSYEQYF
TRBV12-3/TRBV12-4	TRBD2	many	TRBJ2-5	TGTGCCAGCAGCCTCCTCGGGACTACTCAAGAGACCCAGTACTTC	CASSLLGTTQETQYF
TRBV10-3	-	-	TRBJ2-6	TGTGCCATCAGCGATGTTCATGCCGCATCTGGGGCCAACGTCCTGACTTTC	CAISDVHAASGANVLTF
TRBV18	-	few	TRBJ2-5	TGTGCCAGCTCACCAATGTCAGCCACTAAAGAGACCCAGTACTTC	CASSPMSATKETQYF
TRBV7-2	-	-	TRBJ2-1	TGTGCCAGCAGCGTTAAGTTGGGACAACGAAGCTCCTACAATGAGCAGGGCTTC	CASSVKLGQRSSYNEQGF
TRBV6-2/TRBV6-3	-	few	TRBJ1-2	TGTGCCAGCAGTTACCCCCGGGTTAACTATGGCTACACCTTC	CASSYPRVNYGYTF
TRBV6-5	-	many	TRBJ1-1	TGTGCCAGCAGTTACTCCCTGGGAACTGAAGCTTTCTTT	CASSYSLGTEAFF
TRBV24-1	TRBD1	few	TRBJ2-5	TGTGCCACCAGTGATGCTCGACAGGGAGTGGGGGAGACCCAGTACTTC	CATSDARQGVGETQYF
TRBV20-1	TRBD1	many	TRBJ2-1	TGCAGTGCTCAAGGGTCCGGGACAGGGAGTTTCGATGAGCAGTTCTTC	CSAQGSGTGSFDEQFF
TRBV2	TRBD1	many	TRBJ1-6	TGTGCCACCGCGCGACAGGGGAGAAATTCACCCCTCCACTTT	CATARQGRNSPLHF
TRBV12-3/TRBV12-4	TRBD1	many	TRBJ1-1	TGTGCCAGCAGCCCAGGGGGCGCACGGACTGAAGCTTTCTTT	CASSPGGARTEAFF
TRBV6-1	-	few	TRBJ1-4	TGTGCCAGCAGTGAATTGGGCAGAGATAATGAAAAACTGTTTTTT	CASSELGRDNEKLFF
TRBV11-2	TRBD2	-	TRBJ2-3	TGTGCCAGCAGCTTATACCAGCGGGAGAACGCAGATACGCAGTATTTT	CASSLYQRENADTQYF
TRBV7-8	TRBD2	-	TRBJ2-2	TGTGCCAGCAGCTTTGGGACTAGCGGGAGTTATGGGAACACCGGGGAGCTGTTTTTT	CASSFGTSGSYGNTGELFF
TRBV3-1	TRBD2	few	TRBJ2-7	TGTGCCAGCAGCCAAGAAGCGGGAGTCTTACCTCACTACGAGCAGTACTTC	CASSQEAGVLPHYEQYF
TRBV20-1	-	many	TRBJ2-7	TGCAGTGCCACACTAGGGGACTACGAGCAGTACTTC	CSATLGDYEQYF
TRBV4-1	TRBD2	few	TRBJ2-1	TGCGCCAGCAGCCAAGTCCGGGGTAGCGGGAGGGCCCCGGAAGGCCACAATGAGCAGTTCTTC	CASSQVRGSGRAPEGHNEQFF